A single T cell receptor beta chain is shown here with its context. Its antigen is undetermined. This record comes from a study of cytomegalovirus exposure and HLA in healthy donors. Notes on the study in general: Later analysis suggested most CMV-associated TCR beta chains were HLA-restricted. A few CMV-associated chains were confirmed in vitro to be specific for CMV antigens.

The V and J ends lost 3 bases and 4 bases, in that order; junction bases with no gene match: 4. The CDR3 spans 15 residues. Germline V gene sequence: CDR1 MRHNA, CDR2 SNTAGT. PCR was performed using 60 Vbeta and 13 Jbeta primers. TCRdb keeps only in-frame clones here, not all; method: immunoSEQ multiplex PCR. The sample lists tens of thousands of clones, roughly 78% occurring once. The rearrangement joins TRBV6-4 to TRBJ2-1, with 9 nucleotides matching TRBD2. The sequence derives from a middle-aged woman in good health and CMV-seropositive. Sample: PBMCs. CDR3 loop: CASSEVSGGYNEQFF. CDR3 nucleotides: TGTGCCAGCAGTGAGGTCAGCGGGGGGTACAATGAGCAGTTCTTC.